Below are 30 T cell receptor beta chains sequenced from a single sample in a study of monozygotic twins with inflammatory bowel disease. TCRdb re-analyzed the 5' RACE reads; it lists each CDR3 protein once, without DNA. The sample is made up of more than 350,000 distinct CDR3 sequences, and the top ten hold about 2.3% of it. Sequenced input: blood. The receptors were gathered from a human donor with ulcerative colitis or Crohn's disease, or a healthy co-twin of an affected twin (not recorded which).

V gene TRBV29-1 combines with J gene TRBJ1-1; TCRdb outputs TRBD1, but without DNA this stays unchecked. This CDR3 comprises 13 residues. Germline loops: CDR1 SQVTM, CDR2 ANQGSEA. This chain's CDR3 is CSVAAGWSREAFF.

The chain couples TRBV7-9 to TRBJ1-5; TCRdb returns TRBD1, unconfirmable since there is no DNA. The germline V gene has CDR1 SEHNR and CDR2 FQNEAQ (reference sequence). The CDR3 extends over 15 amino acids. CDR3 amino acids: CASKGQGGGNQPQHF.

The chain uses TRBV7-2 and TRBJ2-3; the D call from TCRdb, TRBD1, cannot be confirmed without DNA. Germline assignment: CDR1 SGHTA and CDR2 FQGNSA. The CDR3 is 13 amino acids. The CDR3 loop reads CASSFTGRDTQYF.

J is TRBJ2-2 and V is TRBV4-2; TCRdb designates TRBD1, a call that cannot be tested without DNA. Germline lookup yields CDR1 LGHNA and CDR2 YNFKEQ. The CDR3 covers 15 residues. The CDR3 spells CASSQGTANTGELFF.

The rearrangement uses TRBV2 and TRBJ2-7; TCRdb's D gene call, TRBD1, goes unchecked for lack of DNA. This CDR3 comprises 12 residues. Germline V gene data show CDR1 as SNHLY and CDR2 as FYNNEI. The CDR3 protein is CASRTGSYEQYF. The complete variable domain, with remaining parts taken from reference TRBV2 and TRBJ2-7, reads EPEVTQTPSHQVTQMGQEVILRCVPISNHLYFYWYRQILGQKVEFLVSFYNNEISEKSEIFDDQFSVERPDGSNFTLKIRSTKLEDSAMYFCASRTGSYEQYFGPGTRLTVT.

The chain has TRBV7-9 and TRBJ2-7. The CDR3 spans 14 residues. Germline CDR1 is SEHNR and CDR2 is FQNEAQ (reference sequence). The CDR3 protein is CASSLGLSSYEQYF.

The chain links TRBV2 to TRBJ2-7; the D call of TRBD1 rests on TCRdb alone, since no DNA is present to check it. The CDR3 has 14 amino acids. Germline V gives CDR1 SNHLY, CDR2 FYNNEI. The CDR3 reads CASGRSQGTYEQYF.

The rearrangement links TRBV5-1 to TRBJ1-3; the D call from TCRdb, TRBD1, cannot be confirmed without DNA. Germline V gene lookup returns CDR1 SGHRS and CDR2 YFSETQ. The CDR3 has 16 residues. CDR3 protein: CASSSAGTGSGNTIYF.

The CDR3 loop reads CASSQAGGVGYEQYF. V is TRBV4-3 and J is TRBJ2-7; TCRdb's D call, TRBD1, is unchecked because there is no DNA. Germline V CDR1 and CDR2: LGHNA, YSLEER. The CDR3 length is 15 residues.

CDR3 protein: CAISDFEAGELFF. V gene TRBV10-3 combines with J gene TRBJ2-2. The CDR3 spans 13 residues. From germline, CDR1 is ENHRY and CDR2 SYGVKD.

The chain joins TRBV12-3 or TRBV12-4 to TRBJ2-1; the D call from TCRdb, TRBD1, cannot be confirmed without DNA. The CDR3 runs 16 residues. CDR3 residues: CASGVTGASSYNEQFF.

The rearrangement uses TRBV7-9 and TRBJ2-7; TCRdb's D call of TRBD1 is untestable without DNA. Germline V CDR1 and CDR2: SEHNR, FQNEAQ (reference sequence). There are 13 residues in the CDR3. The CDR3 sequence is CASSERDRYEQYF.

The chain employs TRBV4-1 and TRBJ2-3. Per germline, CDR1 MGHRA and CDR2 YSYEKL. The CDR3 contains 14 residues. The chain's CDR3 is CASSQDRLTDTQYF.

This chain joins TRBV30 and TRBJ2-1; TCRdb picks TRBD2, but there is no DNA to check that call. CDR1 is GTSNPN and CDR2 is SVGIG in the germline V gene (reference sequence). CDR3 size: 15 residues. The CDR3 region is CAWSKWEVNRNEQFF.

V usage is TRBV29-1 and J usage is TRBJ1-5. Per germline, CDR1 SQVTM and CDR2 ANQGSEA. The CDR3 has 14 amino acids. CDR3 residues: CSVATANSNQPQHF.

The rearrangement links TRBV6-1 to TRBJ2-1; checking the TCRdb D call of TRBD2 is not possible without DNA. Germline CDR1 and CDR2: MNHNS and SASEGT. The CDR3 runs 15 residues. CDR3: CASRASASPTNEQFF.

The V and J genes are TRBV14 and TRBJ2-1; the D gene TCRdb calls, TRBD2, cannot be checked with no DNA. CDR1 is SGHDN and CDR2 is FVKESK in the germline V gene. This CDR3 has 17 amino acids. CDR3 residues: CASSQLAGAPAADEQFF. Looking up the rest from reference TRBV14 and TRBJ2-1 gives the full variable domain: EAGVTQFPSHSVIEKGQTVTLRCDPISGHDNLYWYRRVMGKEIKFLLHFVKESKQDESGMPNNRFLAERTGGTYSTLKVQPAELEDSGVYFCASSQLAGAPAADEQFFGPGTRLTVL.

The gene calls are TRBV20-1 and TRBJ2-7; without DNA, the TCRdb call of TRBD1 cannot be checked. The CDR3 extends over 16 amino acids. CDR1 is DFQATT and CDR2 is SNEGSKA in the germline V gene (reference sequence). The CDR3 here is CSAREGTGGRRYEQYF.

J is TRBJ2-3 and V is TRBV11-2; there is no DNA to check the TCRdb D call of TRBD2. The CDR3 extends over 15 amino acids. CDR1 is SGHAT, CDR2 FQNNGV, per germline. CDR3 sequence reads: CASSFDGGNTDTQYF.

This chain connects TRBV13 to TRBJ2-3; TCRdb's D call of TRBD1 is untestable without DNA. Germline V CDR1 and CDR2: PRHDT, FYEKMQ (reference sequence). This CDR3 has 14 residues. CDR3 loop: CASSSRGAGDTQYF.

The genes are TRBV9 and TRBJ2-1; with no DNA, the TCRdb D assignment of TRBD1 cannot be verified. The CDR3 length is 18 residues. The germline V gene encodes CDR1 SGDLS and CDR2 YYNGEE. CDR3 region: CASSVRWGGLSSYNEQFF.

The rearrangement joins TRBV10-3 to TRBJ2-2. CDR1 and CDR2 (germline): ENHRY, SYGVKD. This CDR3 is 15 amino acids long. The chain's CDR3 is CAISSTTENTGELFF.

The rearrangement joins TRBV7-2 to TRBJ1-2. This CDR3 region has 14 residues. Germline CDR1 and CDR2: SGHTA and FQGNSA. Here the CDR3 reads CASSFTLSNYGYTF.

CDR3 sequence reads: CSVGTGTGFVRTEAFF. V gene TRBV29-1 combines with J gene TRBJ1-1; TCRdb calls TRBD1, which cannot be checked without DNA. There are 16 residues in the CDR3. Germline loops: CDR1 SQVTM, CDR2 ANQGSEA. Drawing the rest from reference TRBV29-1 and TRBJ1-1, the complete variable domain is SAVISQKPSRDICQRGTSLTIQCQVDSQVTMMFWYRQQPGQSLTLIATANQGSEATYESGFVIDKFPISRPNLTFSTLTVSNMSPEDSSIYLCSVGTGTGFVRTEAFFGQGTRLTVV.

The V gene is TRBV2, the J gene TRBJ2-2; absent DNA, TCRdb's TRBD2 call cannot be checked. The CDR3 length is 16 residues. Germline V gene sequence: CDR1 SNHLY, CDR2 FYNNEI. The CDR3: CASSLTSGTVTGELFF.

The V and J genes are TRBV7-9 and TRBJ2-1; the TCRdb call, TRBD2, lacks DNA for checking. This CDR3 comprises 14 residues. Germline V CDR1 and CDR2: SEHNR, FQNEAQ (reference sequence). The CDR3 loop is CASSGAGGYNEQFF.

V usage is TRBV7-2 and J usage is TRBJ1-6. From germline, CDR1 is SGHTA and CDR2 FQGNSA. The CDR3 length is 12 residues. CDR3 loop: CASSLLNSPLHF.

The chain combines TRBV7-3 with TRBJ2-1. The CDR3 length is 13 residues. Germline lookup yields CDR1 SGHTA and CDR2 FQGTGA. The CDR3 loop is CASSLNLNNEQFF.

The chain carries TRBV6-6 and TRBJ1-2; the TCRdb call, TRBD1, lacks DNA for checking. The CDR3 extends over 13 amino acids. The germline V gene has CDR1 MNHNY and CDR2 SVGAGI (reference sequence). CDR3 residues: CASSQDRLNGYTF.

This chain joins TRBV5-8 and TRBJ1-1. CDR1 is SGHTS, CDR2 YDEGEE, per germline. This CDR3 has 16 residues. CDR3 residues: CASSTKAGRWDTEAFF.